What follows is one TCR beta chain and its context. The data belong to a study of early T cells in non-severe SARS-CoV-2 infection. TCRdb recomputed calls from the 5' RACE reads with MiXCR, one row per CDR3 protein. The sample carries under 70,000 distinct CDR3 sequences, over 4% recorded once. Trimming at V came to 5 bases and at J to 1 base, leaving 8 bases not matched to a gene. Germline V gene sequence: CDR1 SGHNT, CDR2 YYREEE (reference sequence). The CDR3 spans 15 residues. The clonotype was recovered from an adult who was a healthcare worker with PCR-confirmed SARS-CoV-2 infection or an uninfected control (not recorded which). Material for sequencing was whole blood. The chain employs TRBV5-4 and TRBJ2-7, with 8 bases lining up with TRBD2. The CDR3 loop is CASSTYRGGSYEQYF. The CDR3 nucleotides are TGTGCCAGCAGTACGTACCGGGGGGGATCCTACGAGCAGTACTTC.